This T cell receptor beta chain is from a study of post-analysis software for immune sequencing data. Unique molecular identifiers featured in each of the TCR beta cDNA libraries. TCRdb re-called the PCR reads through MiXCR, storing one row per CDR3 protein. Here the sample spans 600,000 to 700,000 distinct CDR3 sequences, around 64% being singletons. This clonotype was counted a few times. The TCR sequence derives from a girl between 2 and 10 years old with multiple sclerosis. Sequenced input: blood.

The CDR3 loop reads CSVKRLAGGEWDEQFF. The DNA for the CDR3 is TGCAGCGTCAAGAGACTAGCGGGAGGGGAGTGGGATGAGCAGTTCTTC. The chain has TRBV29-1 and TRBJ2-1, with 14 bases that match TRBD2. V trimming: 6 bases; J trimming: 8 bases; junction bases outside the gene matches: 12. CDR1 and CDR2 from the germline V gene are SQVTM and ANQGSEA. The CDR3 contains 16 residues.